This T cell receptor beta chain originates from a study of regulatory T cells in long-lasting Graves disease. This clonotype came up many times. Indicated time point: newly diagnosed GD, antithyroid drugs for less than 3 months. Construction of the TCR library relied on RNA isolated from PBMCs. Construction of TCR beta libraries relied on iRepertoire HTBI primers and on Arm-PCR targeting CDR3 regions. A single record per CDR3 protein comes from TCRdb applying MiXCR to the multiplex PCR reads. The data contain over 350,000 distinct CDR3 sequences, roughly 15% of them singletons. The CDR3 has 14 residues. The J segment lost 8 bases and the V segment lost 5 bases, leaving 6 bases of the junction unmatched. From germline, CDR1 is SEHNR and CDR2 FQNEAQ (reference sequence). In addition, the sample was reused for a study of T cells in Graves' hyperthyroidism and ophthalmopathy.

The gene calls are TRBV7-9 and TRBJ2-1; 10 bases map to TRBD2. This specimen was peripheral blood mononuclear cells (PBMCs), taken at new diagnosis, from a patient treated with antithyroid drugs. The receptor's source is a woman aged 40-49 years with Graves disease. CDR3 loop: CASSVSSGSYEQFF. The CDR3 DNA sequence: TGTGCCAGCAGCGTCTCTAGCGGGAGTTATGAGCAGTTCTTC.